This T cell receptor beta chain derives from a study of CD8+CD57+ T cells in acquired aplastic anemia (dated by TCRdb to 2017 to 2018). General notes on the study: CD8+CD57+ expansion was defined as a frequency above the mean frequency observed in healthy subjects. Results the study describes overall, beyond this receptor: Although roughly 30 CD8+ CDR3 sequences were shared by patients and controls, these sequences appeared highly expressed in patients and within the immunodominant clones of patients. In patients, decreased diversity was observed in CD8+CD57+ cells compared with total CD4+ and CD8+ cell pools. No significant difference in CD8+ Simpson's diversity was found between patients and healthy controls (P=0.060).

The patients picked for sequencing were ones in whom flow cytometry had shown an expansion of CD8+CD57+ cells. CD8+CD57+ effector memory cells were additionally sequenced from 2 of the 12 patients in whom enough cells were available. All patients had severe acquired aplastic anemia diagnosed by International Study of Aplastic Anemia and Agranulocytosis and Camitta criteria. No therapy had been received by the patients at the time of blood sampling. CD8+CD57+ cells were bead-enriched, yielding a mean of about 1.5 ug of DNA. The study deep-sequenced TCR repertoires of sorted CD4+ and CD8+ blood T cells from severe aplastic anemia patients and healthy subjects. Patients were enrolled under clinicaltrials.gov protocols 00001620, 01623167, 00001397, 00071045, 00081523 and 00961064 in the USA. Ficoll-Paque density gradient centrifugation was used to isolate peripheral blood mononuclear cells. V and J are truncated by 4 bases and 4 bases respectively, leaving an intervening sequence of 8 bases. For CDR1 and CDR2, the germline V gene (reference sequence) lists SGHNT and YYREEE. The CDR3, cysteine through phenylalanine, is 12 amino acids long. The sequence is cut down to CDR3 DNA, 36 bases in frame from base 1.

Profiling of TCR beta VDJ combinations and CDR3 sequences used genomic DNA as the template. TCR repertoire sequencing was run on an Illumina HiSeq 2000. On the study's bioinformatics: Repertoires were assessed using TRBV/TRBJ rearrangement plots, CDR3 size and DJ length profiles, and Simpson's diversity index. The most abundant DNA sequence in the deep sequencing data was taken as the immunodominant clone. CDR3 amino acid sequences were checked for sharing across subjects and were also compared against the VDJdb database and published repertoires. TCRdb reworked the public reads: Q25 trimming with fastp, MiXCR clone assembly, productive beta chains retained. Merged by CDR3 protein, the rows form single entries marked with the most common genes and DNA. What appears here as the V and J calls and clone size reflects TCRdb's work, not the paper's. The sample table holds about 20,000 distinct CDR3 sequences, of which under 40% were seen once. The ten largest make up 87% of the sample.

A remark on this clonotype: Its antigen remains undetermined. No base qualities exist here, and no much larger clone lies one base off it.

Material for sequencing was CD8+CD57+ T cells sorted from PBMCs. What this sample's cell subset or site label stands for: bead-enriched CD8+CD57+ effector memory T cells from SAA patients. The receptor comes from a human donor with aplastic anemia. Recombination joined TRBV5-4 with TRBJ1-1; no confident D gene assignment can be made. DNA sequence: TGTGCCAGCAGCGCAGGATTCACTGAAGCTTTCTTT. It codes for CASSAGFTEAFF.